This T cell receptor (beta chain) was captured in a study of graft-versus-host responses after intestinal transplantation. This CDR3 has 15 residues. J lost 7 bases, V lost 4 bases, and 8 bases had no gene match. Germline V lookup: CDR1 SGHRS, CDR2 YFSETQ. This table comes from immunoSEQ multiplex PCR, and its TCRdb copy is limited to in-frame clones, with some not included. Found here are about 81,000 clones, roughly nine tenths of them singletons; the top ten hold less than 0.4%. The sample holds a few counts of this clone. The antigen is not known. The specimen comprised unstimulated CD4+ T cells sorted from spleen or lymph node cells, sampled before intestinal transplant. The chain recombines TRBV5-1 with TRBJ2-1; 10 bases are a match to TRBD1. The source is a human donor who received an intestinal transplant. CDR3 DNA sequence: TGCGCCAGCAGCACCTTAGGACAGGGGGATAATGAGCAGTTCTTC. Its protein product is CASSTLGQGDNEQFF.